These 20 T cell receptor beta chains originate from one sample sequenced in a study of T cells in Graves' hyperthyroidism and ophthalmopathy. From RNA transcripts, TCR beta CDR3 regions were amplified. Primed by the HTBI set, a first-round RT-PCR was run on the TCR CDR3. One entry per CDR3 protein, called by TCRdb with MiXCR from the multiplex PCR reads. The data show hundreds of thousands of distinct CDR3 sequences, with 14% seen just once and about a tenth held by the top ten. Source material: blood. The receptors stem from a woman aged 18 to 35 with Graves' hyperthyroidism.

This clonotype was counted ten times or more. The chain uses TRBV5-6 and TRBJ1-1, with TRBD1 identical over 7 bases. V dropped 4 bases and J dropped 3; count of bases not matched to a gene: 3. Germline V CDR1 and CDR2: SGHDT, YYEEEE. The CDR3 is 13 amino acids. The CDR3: CASSKTGYTEAFF. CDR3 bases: TGTGCCAGCAGCAAGACAGGGTACACTGAAGCTTTCTTT.

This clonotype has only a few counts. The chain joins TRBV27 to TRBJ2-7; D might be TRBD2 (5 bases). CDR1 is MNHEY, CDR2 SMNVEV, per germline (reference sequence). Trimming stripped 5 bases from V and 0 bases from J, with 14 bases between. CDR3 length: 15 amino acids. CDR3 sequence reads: CASSRARGNSYEQYF. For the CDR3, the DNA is TGTGCCAGCAGTAGGGCTCGGGGTAACTCCTACGAGCAGTACTTC.

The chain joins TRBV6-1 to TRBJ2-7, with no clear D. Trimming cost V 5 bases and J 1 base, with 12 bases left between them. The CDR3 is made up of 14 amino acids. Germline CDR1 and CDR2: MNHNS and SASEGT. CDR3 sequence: CASSPPLTSYEQYF. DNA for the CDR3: TGTGCCAGCAGTCCGCCGTTAACTTCCTACGAGCAGTACTTC.

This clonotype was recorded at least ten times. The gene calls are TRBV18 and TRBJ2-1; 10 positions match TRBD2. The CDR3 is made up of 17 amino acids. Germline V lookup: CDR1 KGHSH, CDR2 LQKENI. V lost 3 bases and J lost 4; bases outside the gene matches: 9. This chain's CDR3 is CASSPTLAGGAYNEQFF. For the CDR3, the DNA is TGTGCCAGCTCACCCACTTTAGCGGGAGGTGCATACAATGAGCAGTTCTTC.

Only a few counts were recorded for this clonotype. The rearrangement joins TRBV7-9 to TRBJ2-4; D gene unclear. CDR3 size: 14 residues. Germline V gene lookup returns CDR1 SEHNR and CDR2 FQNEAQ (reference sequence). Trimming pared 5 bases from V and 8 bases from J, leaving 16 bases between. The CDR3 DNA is TGTGCCAGCAGCCGCGTTGGAGTTAAAGACATTCAGTACTTC. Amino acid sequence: CASSRVGVKDIQYF.

CDR3 DNA sequence: TGCAGTGCGGAGTGGGGCATGAACACTGAAGCTTTCTTT. It codes for CSAEWGMNTEAFF. The chain links TRBV20-1 to TRBJ1-1; D may be TRBD1 (5 bases). This CDR3 region has 13 residues. Germline V gene lookup returns CDR1 DFQATT and CDR2 SNEGSKA (reference sequence). V was cut by 6 bases and J by 0 bases, with 11 bases left in between.

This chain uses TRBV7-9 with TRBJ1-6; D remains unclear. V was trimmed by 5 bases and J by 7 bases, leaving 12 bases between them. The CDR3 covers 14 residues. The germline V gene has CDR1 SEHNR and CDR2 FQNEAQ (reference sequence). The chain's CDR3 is CASSPWERNSPLHF. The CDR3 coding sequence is TGTGCCAGCAGCCCCTGGGAGAGGAATTCACCCCTCCACTTT.

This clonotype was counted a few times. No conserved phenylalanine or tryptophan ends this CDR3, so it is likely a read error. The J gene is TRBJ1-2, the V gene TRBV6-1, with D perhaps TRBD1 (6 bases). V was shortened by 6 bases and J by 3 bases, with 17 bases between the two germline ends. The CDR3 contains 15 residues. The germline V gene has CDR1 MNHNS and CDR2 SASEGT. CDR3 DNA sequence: TGTGCCAGCAGGCAGGGGTCGGGGCCGGACTATGGCTACACCTCC. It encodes CASRQGSGPDYGYTS.

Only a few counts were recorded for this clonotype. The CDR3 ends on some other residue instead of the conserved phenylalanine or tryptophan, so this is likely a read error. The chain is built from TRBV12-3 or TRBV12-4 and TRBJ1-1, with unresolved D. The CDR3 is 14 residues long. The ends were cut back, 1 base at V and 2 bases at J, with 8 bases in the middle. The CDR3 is CASSLVGTNTEAFL. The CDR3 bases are TGTGCCAGCAGTTTAGTTGGTACTAACACTGAAGCTTTCCTT.

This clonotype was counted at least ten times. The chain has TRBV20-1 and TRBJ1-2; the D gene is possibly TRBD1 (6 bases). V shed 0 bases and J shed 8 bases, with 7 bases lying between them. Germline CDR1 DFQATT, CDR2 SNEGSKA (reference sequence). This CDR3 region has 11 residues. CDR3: CSAREGAGYTF. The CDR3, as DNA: TGCAGTGCTAGAGAGGGGGCCGGCTACACCTTC.

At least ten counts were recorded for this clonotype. CDR3 in DNA: TGTGCCAGTCGGAGCGGGACGGGGGGGGAGCAGTACTTC. Encoded protein: CASRSGTGGEQYF. The chain employs TRBV11-2 and TRBJ2-7, with 8 bases fitting TRBD2. The CDR3 is 13 amino acids. Germline assignment: CDR1 SGHAT and CDR2 FQNNGV. The J segment lost 7 bases and the V segment lost 9 bases, leaving 11 bases of the junction unmatched. Using reference TRBV11-2 and TRBJ2-7 for the parts outside the CDR3, the full variable domain is EAGVAQSPRYKIIEKRQSVAFWCNPISGHATLYWYQQILGQGPKLLIQFQNNGVVDDSQLPKDRFSAERLKGVDSTLKIQPAKLEDSAVYLCASRSGTGGEQYFGPGTRLTVT.

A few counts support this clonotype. The CDR3 is CSVDRTGGNYNEQFF. As DNA, the CDR3 is TGCAGCGTCGACAGGACAGGGGGTAACTACAATGAGCAGTTCTTC. This chain connects TRBV29-1 to TRBJ2-1; 10 bases line up with TRBD1. Germline CDR1 SQVTM, CDR2 ANQGSEA. The CDR3 spans 15 residues. The ends lost 6 bases at V and 3 bases at J; junction bases unmatched: 8.

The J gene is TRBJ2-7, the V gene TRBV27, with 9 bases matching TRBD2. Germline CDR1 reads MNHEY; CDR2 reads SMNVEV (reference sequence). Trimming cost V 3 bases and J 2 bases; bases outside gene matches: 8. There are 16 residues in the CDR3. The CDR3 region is CASSLRGTSRAYEQYF. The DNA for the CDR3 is TGTGCCAGCAGTTTGCGGGGGACTAGCAGAGCCTACGAGCAGTACTTC.

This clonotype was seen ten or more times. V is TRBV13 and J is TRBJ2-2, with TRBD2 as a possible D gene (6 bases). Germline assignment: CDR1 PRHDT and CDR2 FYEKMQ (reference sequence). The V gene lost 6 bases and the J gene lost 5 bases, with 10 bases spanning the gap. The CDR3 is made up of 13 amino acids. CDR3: CASRVAGTGELFF. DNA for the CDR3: TGTGCCAGCAGAGTCGCGGGGACCGGGGAGCTGTTTTTT.

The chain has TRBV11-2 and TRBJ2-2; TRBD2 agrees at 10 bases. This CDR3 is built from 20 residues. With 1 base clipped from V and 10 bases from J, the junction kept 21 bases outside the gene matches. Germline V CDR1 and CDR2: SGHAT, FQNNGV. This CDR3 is CASSLGRFRLAGPSGEELFF. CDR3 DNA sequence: TGTGCCAGCAGCTTAGGCCGATTTCGACTAGCGGGCCCCTCCGGAGAGGAGCTGTTTTTT.

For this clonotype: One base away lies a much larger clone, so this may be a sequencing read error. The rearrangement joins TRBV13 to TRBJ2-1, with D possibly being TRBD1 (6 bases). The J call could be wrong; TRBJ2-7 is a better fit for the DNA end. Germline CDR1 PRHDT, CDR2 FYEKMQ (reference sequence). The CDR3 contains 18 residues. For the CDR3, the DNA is TGTGCCAGCGAGCCACCAGGCCCAGGGGCCGGGTCCTACAATGAGCAGTACTTC. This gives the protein CASEPPGPGAGSYNEQYF.

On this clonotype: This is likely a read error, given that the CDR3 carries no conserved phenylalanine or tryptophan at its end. The CDR3 nucleotides read TGTGCCAGCAGCTTAGCGTCCGGGATCAATTACGAGCAGTACCTC. Translation: CASSLASGINYEQYL. This rearrangement joins TRBV7-9 to TRBJ2-7; tentatively, D is TRBD2 (5 bases). From germline, CDR1 is SEHNR and CDR2 FQNEAQ (reference sequence). The CDR3 sequence is 15 residues long. V was pared by 0 bases and J by 4 bases, with 13 bases between.

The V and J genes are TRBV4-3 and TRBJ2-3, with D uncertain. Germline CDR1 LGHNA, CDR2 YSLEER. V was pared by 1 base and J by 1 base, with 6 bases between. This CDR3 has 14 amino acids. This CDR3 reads CASSQAIRTDTQYF. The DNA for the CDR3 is TGCGCCAGCAGCCAAGCCATACGCACAGATACGCAGTATTTT.

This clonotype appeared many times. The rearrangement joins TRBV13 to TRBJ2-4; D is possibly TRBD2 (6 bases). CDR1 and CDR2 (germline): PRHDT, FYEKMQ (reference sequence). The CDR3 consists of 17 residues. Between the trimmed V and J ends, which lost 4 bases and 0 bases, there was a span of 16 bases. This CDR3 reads CASSSNDPGLAKNIQYF. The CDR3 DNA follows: TGTGCCAGCAGCTCCAACGACCCGGGACTAGCCAAAAACATTCAGTACTTC. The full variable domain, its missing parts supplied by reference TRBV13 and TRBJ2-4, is AAGVIQSPRHLIKEKRETATLKCYPIPRHDTVYWYQQGPGQDPQFLISFYEKMQSDKGSIPDRFSAQQFSDYHSELNMSSLELGDSALYFCASSSNDPGLAKNIQYFGAGTRLSVL.

The CDR3 coding sequence is TGCAGCGTTGACAACAGGGGGCCTGGCACTGAAGCTTTCTTT. Its translation is CSVDNRGPGTEAFF. The rearrangement links TRBV29-1 to TRBJ1-1; 9 bases match TRBD1. Germline assignment: CDR1 SQVTM and CDR2 ANQGSEA. Trimming cost V 3 bases and J 4 bases; bases outside gene matches: 6. The CDR3 totals 14 residues.